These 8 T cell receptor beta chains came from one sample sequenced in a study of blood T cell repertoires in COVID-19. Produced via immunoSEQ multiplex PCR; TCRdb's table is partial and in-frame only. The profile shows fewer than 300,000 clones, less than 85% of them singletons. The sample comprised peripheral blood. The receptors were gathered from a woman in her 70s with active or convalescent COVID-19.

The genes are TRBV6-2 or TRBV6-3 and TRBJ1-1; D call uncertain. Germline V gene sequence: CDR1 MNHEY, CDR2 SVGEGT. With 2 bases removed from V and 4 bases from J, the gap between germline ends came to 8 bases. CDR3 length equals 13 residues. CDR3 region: CASSYPPGTEAFF. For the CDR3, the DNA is TGTGCCAGCAGTTACCCGCCCGGCACTGAAGCTTTCTTT.

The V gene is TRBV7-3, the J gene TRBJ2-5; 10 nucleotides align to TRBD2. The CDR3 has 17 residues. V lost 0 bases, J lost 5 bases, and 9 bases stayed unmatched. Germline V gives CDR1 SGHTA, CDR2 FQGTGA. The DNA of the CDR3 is TGTGCCAGCAGCTTAACGTCTAGCGGGGGTTCGGGGGAGACCCAGTACTTC. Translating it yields CASSLTSSGGSGETQYF.

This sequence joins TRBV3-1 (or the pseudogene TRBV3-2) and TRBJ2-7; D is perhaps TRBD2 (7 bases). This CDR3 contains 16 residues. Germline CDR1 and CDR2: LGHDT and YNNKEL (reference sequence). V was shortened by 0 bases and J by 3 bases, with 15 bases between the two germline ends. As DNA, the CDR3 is TGTGCCAGCAGCCAAGATTACGGGGGGCCTCACTACGAGCAGTACTTC. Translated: CASSQDYGGPHYEQYF.

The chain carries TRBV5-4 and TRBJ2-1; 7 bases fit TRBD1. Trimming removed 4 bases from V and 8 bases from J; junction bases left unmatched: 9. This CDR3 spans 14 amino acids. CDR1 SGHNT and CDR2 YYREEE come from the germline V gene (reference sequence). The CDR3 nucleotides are TGTGCCAGCAGCGCACCGACAGGGATACATGAGCAGTTCTTC. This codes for CASSAPTGIHEQFF.

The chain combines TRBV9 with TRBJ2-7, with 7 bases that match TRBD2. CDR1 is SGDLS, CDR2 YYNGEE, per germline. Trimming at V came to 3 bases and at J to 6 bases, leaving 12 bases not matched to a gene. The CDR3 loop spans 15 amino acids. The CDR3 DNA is TGTGCCAGCAGCGCTCGGACTAGTTTCGGAGGCGAGCAGTACTTC. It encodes CASSARTSFGGEQYF.

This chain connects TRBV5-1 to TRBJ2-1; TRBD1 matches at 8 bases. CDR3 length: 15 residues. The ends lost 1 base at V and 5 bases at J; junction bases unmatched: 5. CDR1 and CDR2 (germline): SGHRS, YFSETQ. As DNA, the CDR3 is TGCGCCAGCAGCTTGAGGACAGGGTACGACAATGAGCAGTTCTTC. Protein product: CASSLRTGYDNEQFF.

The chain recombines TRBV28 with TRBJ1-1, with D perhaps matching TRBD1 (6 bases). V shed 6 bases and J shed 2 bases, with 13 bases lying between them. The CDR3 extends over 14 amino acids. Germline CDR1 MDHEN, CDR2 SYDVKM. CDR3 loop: CASSLGTFNTEAFF. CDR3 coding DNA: TGTGCCAGCAGCCTCGGGACATTTAACACTGAAGCTTTCTTT.

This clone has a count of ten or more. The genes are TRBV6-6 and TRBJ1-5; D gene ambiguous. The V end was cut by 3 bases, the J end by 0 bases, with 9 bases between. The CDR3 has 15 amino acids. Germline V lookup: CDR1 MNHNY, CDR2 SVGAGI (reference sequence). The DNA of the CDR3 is TGTGCCAGCAGTTATTCGAGGTATAGCAATCAGCCCCAGCATTTT. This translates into CASSYSRYSNQPQHF.